This T cell receptor beta chain was captured in a study of blood T cell repertoires in COVID-19. Study-level information: The samples span acute and convalescent COVID-19 from the United States, Italy and Spain. From T cells, B-cell-depleted T cells, or PBMCs came the material, which was cDNA or gDNA.

The authors' processing: Estimation of nucleated cell counts was performed using reference gene primer amplification. Assay used: immunoSEQ multiplex PCR; TCRdb lists only in-frame clones, some missing. That table gives V, J and clone size, and the DNA gave D and trimming. The repertoire has about 190,000 clones, roughly four fifths of them found once; the top ten carry around 6.3%. The germline CDR1 and CDR2 sequences are MGHRA and YSYEKL. The CDR3 is made up of 21 amino acids. Trimming removed 0 bases at V and 0 bases at J, with 24 bases between. By frequency in the sample, this clone is medium-sized (0.01 to 0.1%).

The sequencing input was peripheral blood. The sequence was collected from a woman aged 40 to 49 with acute or convalescent COVID-19. The chain has TRBV4-1 and TRBJ2-1; D uncertain. The CDR3 loop is CASSQDKELPHHLGSYNEQFF. The CDR3 region has the DNA TGCGCCAGCAGCCAAGATAAGGAGCTGCCCCACCACCTGGGCTCCTACAATGAGCAGTTCTTC.